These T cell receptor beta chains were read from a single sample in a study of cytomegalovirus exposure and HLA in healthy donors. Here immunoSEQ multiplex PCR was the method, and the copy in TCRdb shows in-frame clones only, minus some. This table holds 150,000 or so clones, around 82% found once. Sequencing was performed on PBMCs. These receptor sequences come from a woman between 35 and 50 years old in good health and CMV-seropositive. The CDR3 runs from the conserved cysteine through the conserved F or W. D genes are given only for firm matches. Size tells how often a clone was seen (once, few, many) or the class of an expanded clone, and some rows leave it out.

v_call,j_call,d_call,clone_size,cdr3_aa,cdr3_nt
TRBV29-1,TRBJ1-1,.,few,CSATMNTEAFF,TGCAGCGCGACTATGAACACTGAAGCTTTCTTT
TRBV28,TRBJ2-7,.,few,CASSRGQNNYEQYF,TGTGCCAGCAGCCGCGGACAGAATAACTACGAGCAGTACTTC
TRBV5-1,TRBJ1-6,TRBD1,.,CASSSGQGYNSPLHF,TGCGCCAGCAGCTCTGGACAGGGCTATAATTCACCCCTCCACTTT
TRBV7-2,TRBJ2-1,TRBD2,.,CASSLAWLAGVGSYNEQFF,TGTGCCAGCAGCTTAGCCTGGCTAGCGGGAGTGGGCTCCTACAATGAGCAGTTCTTC
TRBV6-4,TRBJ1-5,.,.,CASKNFSRTSRGQPQHF,TGTGCCAGTAAGAATTTTAGTAGGACCTCTAGGGGTCAGCCCCAGCATTTT
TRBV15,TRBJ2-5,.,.,CATSRGDSQETQYF,TGTGCCACCAGCAGAGGGGACTCCCAAGAGACCCAGTACTTC
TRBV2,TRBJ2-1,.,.,CASSGVGLGEQFF,TGTGCCAGCAGTGGCGTGGGGCTCGGGGAGCAGTTCTTC
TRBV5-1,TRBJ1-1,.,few,CASSLASLTAEAFF,TGCGCCAGCAGCTTGGCCTCCCTAACCGCTGAAGCTTTCTTT
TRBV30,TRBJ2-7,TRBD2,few,CALGLSGRNEQYF,TGTGCCCTTGGACTAAGCGGGAGAAACGAGCAGTACTTC
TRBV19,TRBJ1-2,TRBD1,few,CASTRGQYYGYTF,TGTGCCAGTACCCGGGGACAGTACTATGGCTACACCTTC
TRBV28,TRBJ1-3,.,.,CASSLAGRGGNTIYF,TGTGCCAGCAGTTTGGCAGGTCGGGGGGGAAACACCATATATTTT
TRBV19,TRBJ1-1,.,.,CASSTPGGILNTEAFF,TGTGCCAGTAGCACTCCCGGAGGGATTCTGAACACTGAAGCTTTCTTT
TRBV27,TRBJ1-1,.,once,CASSLSSYTGNTEAFF,TGTGCCAGCAGTTTATCGAGTTATACAGGGAACACTGAAGCTTTCTTT
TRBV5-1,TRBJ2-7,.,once,CASSLMADEQYF,TGCGCCAGCAGCTTGATGGCTGACGAGCAGTACTTC
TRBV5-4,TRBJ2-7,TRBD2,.,CASSQAPGTRVSRQYF,TGTGCCAGCAGCCAAGCCCCCGGGACTAGGGTCTCGAGGCAGTACTTC
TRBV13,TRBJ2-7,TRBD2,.,CASSEASGGYEQYF,TGTGCCAGCTCAGAGGCTAGCGGGGGCTACGAGCAGTACTTC
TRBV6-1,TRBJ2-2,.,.,CASSDFLRQGGGTVGELFF,TGTGCCAGCAGTGATTTCCTAAGGCAAGGGGGAGGGACCGTCGGGGAGCTGTTTTTT
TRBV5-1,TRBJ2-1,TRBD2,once,CASSSGLAGGSYNEQFF,TGCGCCAGCAGCTCGGGACTAGCGGGAGGTTCCTACAATGAGCAGTTCTTC
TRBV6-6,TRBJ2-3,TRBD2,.,CATSGALAGVRDTQYF,TGTGCCACCTCTGGGGCTCTAGCGGGAGTCAGAGATACGCAGTATTTT
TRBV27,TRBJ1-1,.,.,CASSGDRTLGNTEAFF,TGTGCCAGCAGTGGAGACAGAACCCTGGGGAACACTGAAGCTTTCTTT
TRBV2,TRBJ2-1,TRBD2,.,CASSGGTRNSYEQFF,TGTGCCAGCAGTGGGGGGACTAGGAATTCCTATGAGCAGTTCTTC
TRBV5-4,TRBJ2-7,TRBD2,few,CASSLAAGGPHEQYF,TGTGCCAGCAGCTTGGCGGCGGGAGGACCCCACGAGCAGTACTTC
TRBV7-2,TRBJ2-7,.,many,CASSLSARGYYEQYF,TGTGCCAGCAGCTTATCCGCCCGGGGATACTACGAGCAGTACTTC
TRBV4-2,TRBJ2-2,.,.,CASSQPGTNTGELFF,TGTGCCAGCAGCCAACCCGGGACTAACACCGGGGAGCTGTTTTTT
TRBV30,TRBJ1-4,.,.,CAWTPTGTTNEKLFF,TGTGCCTGGACACCGACCGGGACAACTAATGAAAAACTGTTTTTT
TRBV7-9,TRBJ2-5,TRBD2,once,CASSLAGLAGGAQYF,TGTGCCAGCAGCTTAGCAGGACTAGCGGGAGGGGCCCAGTACTTC
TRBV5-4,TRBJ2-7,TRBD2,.,CASSKGLAGDNEQYF,TGTGCCAGCAGTAAGGGACTAGCGGGAGACAACGAGCAGTACTTC
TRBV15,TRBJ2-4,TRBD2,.,CATSTGLAGGKAKNIQYF,TGTGCCACCAGCACCGGACTAGCGGGAGGTAAAGCCAAAAACATTCAGTACTTC
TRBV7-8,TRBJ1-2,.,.,CASSSEMTAGYGYTF,TGTGCCAGCAGCTCAGAGATGACAGCCGGCTATGGCTACACCTTC
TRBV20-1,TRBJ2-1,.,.,CSARGPNEQFF,TGCAGTGCTAGAGGGCCTAATGAGCAGTTCTTC
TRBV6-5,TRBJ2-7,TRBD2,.,CASSYGAGADEQYF,TGTGCCAGCAGTTACGGGGCGGGAGCGGACGAGCAGTACTTC
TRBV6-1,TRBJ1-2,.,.,CASRGAGDYGYTF,TGTGCCAGCAGGGGGGCGGGGGACTATGGCTACACCTTC
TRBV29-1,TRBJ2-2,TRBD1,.,CSVTRDRDTGELFF,TGCAGCGTTACCCGGGACAGGGACACCGGGGAGCTGTTTTTT
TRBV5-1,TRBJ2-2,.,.,CASSKGHSTGELFF,TGCGCCAGCAGCAAAGGACACTCCACCGGGGAGCTGTTTTTT
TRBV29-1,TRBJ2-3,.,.,CSVEAGTDTQYF,TGCAGCGTTGAGGCAGGCACAGATACGCAGTATTTT
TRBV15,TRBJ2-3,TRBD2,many,CATTAGGSDTQYF,TGTGCCACTACAGCGGGAGGATCAGATACGCAGTATTTT
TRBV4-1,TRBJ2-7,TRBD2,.,CASSQLAGGTYEQYF,TGCGCCAGCAGCCAACTAGCGGGAGGGACCTACGAGCAGTACTTC
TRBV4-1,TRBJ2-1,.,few,CASSSRDSDSYNEQFF,TGCGCCAGCAGCAGCCGAGACAGTGACTCCTACAATGAGCAGTTCTTC
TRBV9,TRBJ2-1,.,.,CASSVATGLNEQFF,TGTGCCAGCAGCGTAGCAACAGGCCTCAATGAGCAGTTCTTC
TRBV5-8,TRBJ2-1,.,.,CASGGSRFYNEQFF,TGTGCCAGTGGGGGGTCACGCTTCTACAATGAGCAGTTCTTC
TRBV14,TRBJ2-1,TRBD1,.,CASSAGGGEQFF,TGTGCCAGCAGTGCAGGGGGCGGTGAGCAGTTCTTC
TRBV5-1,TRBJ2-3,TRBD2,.,CASSLVRQREGLDTQYF,TGCGCCAGCAGCTTGGTAAGGCAGCGGGAGGGCCTGGATACGCAGTATTTT
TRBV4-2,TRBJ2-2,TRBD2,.,CASSQEVRGRDTGELFF,TGTGCCAGCAGCCAAGAAGTTAGAGGGAGGGACACCGGGGAGCTGTTTTTT
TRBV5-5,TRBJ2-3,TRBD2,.,CASSSYSGIGTQYF,TGTGCCAGCAGCTCTTATAGCGGGATTGGTACGCAGTATTTT
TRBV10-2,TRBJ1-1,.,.,CASKAEEATEAFF,TGCGCCAGCAAGGCAGAGGAAGCCACTGAAGCTTTCTTT
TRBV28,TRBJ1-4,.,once,CASSSQTLPEKLFF,TGTGCCAGCAGTTCCCAGACACTCCCTGAAAAACTGTTTTTT
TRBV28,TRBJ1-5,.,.,CASSFPPLVPQHF,TGTGCCAGCAGTTTCCCCCCCCTCGTGCCCCAGCATTTT
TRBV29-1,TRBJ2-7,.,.,CSVQGSEKLSGSYEQYF,TGCAGCGTTCAAGGGTCCGAAAAGCTTTCCGGCTCCTACGAGCAGTACTTC
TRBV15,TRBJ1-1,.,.,CATSRDGGIEAFF,TGTGCCACCAGCAGAGATGGGGGGATTGAAGCTTTCTTT
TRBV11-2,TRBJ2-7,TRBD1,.,CASSPRTGLLGEQYF,TGTGCCAGCAGCCCCCGGACAGGGTTGCTCGGCGAGCAGTACTTC
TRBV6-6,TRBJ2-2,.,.,CASGPANTGELFF,TGTGCCAGCGGCCCAGCGAACACCGGGGAGCTGTTTTTT
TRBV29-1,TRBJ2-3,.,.,CSVEGAGADTQYF,TGCAGCGTTGAGGGGGCCGGCGCAGATACGCAGTATTTT
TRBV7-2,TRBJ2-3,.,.,CASSRRVEKSTDTQYF,TGTGCCAGCAGCCGCCGGGTGGAAAAGAGCACAGATACGCAGTATTTT
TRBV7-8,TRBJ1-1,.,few,CASSPEGLAEAFF,TGTGCCAGCAGCCCGGAGGGGCTAGCGGAAGCTTTCTTT